Listed below are T cell receptor beta chains from one sample, sequenced in a study of T cells in Graves' hyperthyroidism and ophthalmopathy. TCRdb ran MiXCR on the multiplex PCR reads and lists one entry per CDR3 protein. This sample has under 500,000 distinct CDR3 sequences; about an eighth occur once, and the top ten carry 25% to 30%. The sequenced sample was blood. Receptors originate from a man aged 50 to 59 with Graves' ophthalmopathy. Both conserved end residues are part of each CDR3. Fields, in order: clone size, V gene, CDR3 length, J gene, D gene, CDR3 DNA, CDR3 protein. A D gene is named only where the DNA matches it firmly. Clone size is stated in some rows and not others, as once, few, many or a class when expanded.

abundance: -
v_gene: TRBV29-1
len: 10
j_gene: TRBJ2-7
d_gene: -
CDR3nt: TGCAGCGTTGGTGAGTGGGAGCAGTACTTC
CDR3aa: CSVGEWEQYF

abundance: many
v_gene: TRBV27
len: 13
j_gene: TRBJ2-3
d_gene: -
CDR3nt: TGTGCCAGCAAAAGCCCTCTAGCGAATACGCAGTATTTT
CDR3aa: CASKSPLANTQYF

abundance: many
v_gene: TRBV20-1
len: 13
j_gene: TRBJ1-2
d_gene: TRBD1
CDR3nt: TGCAGTGCTAAGGGACAGCCAATGGGTGGCTACACCTTC
CDR3aa: CSAKGQPMGGYTF

abundance: many
v_gene: TRBV5-1
len: 16
j_gene: TRBJ2-5
d_gene: TRBD2
CDR3nt: TGCGCCAGCAGCTACGCGGGACTAGCGGGATCCAAGACCCAGTACTTC
CDR3aa: CASSYAGLAGSKTQYF

abundance: many
v_gene: TRBV7-9
len: 14
j_gene: TRBJ1-2
d_gene: -
CDR3nt: TGTGCCAGCAGCTTTCGGGCCAGCTTCGATGGCTACACCTTC
CDR3aa: CASSFRASFDGYTF

abundance: many
v_gene: TRBV11-3
len: 13
j_gene: TRBJ2-1
d_gene: -
CDR3nt: TGTGCCAGCAGCTTAGACAGACACAATGAGCAGTTCTTC
CDR3aa: CASSLDRHNEQFF

abundance: few
v_gene: TRBV11-3
len: 16
j_gene: TRBJ2-3
d_gene: -
CDR3nt: TGTGCCAGCAGCAAAAGGCTGGGGCTCGGGACAGATACGCAGTATTTT
CDR3aa: CASSKRLGLGTDTQYF

abundance: many
v_gene: TRBV10-3
len: 13
j_gene: TRBJ2-3
d_gene: -
CDR3nt: TGTGCCATCAGTGGCGTCCCCGCAGATACGCAGTATTTT
CDR3aa: CAISGVPADTQYF

abundance: many
v_gene: TRBV3-1
len: 20
j_gene: TRBJ2-1
d_gene: TRBD2
CDR3nt: TGTGCCAGCAGCCAAGTTCAGCTAGCGGGAGAAATGAGCTCCTACAATGAGCAGTTCTTC
CDR3aa: CASSQVQLAGEMSSYNEQFF

abundance: many
v_gene: TRBV20-1
len: 15
j_gene: TRBJ2-1
d_gene: -
CDR3nt: TGCAGTGCTAGAAGTGAAGGACGCGTCTACAATGAGCAGTTCTTC
CDR3aa: CSARSEGRVYNEQFF

abundance: many
v_gene: TRBV10-2
len: 15
j_gene: TRBJ2-7
d_gene: TRBD1
CDR3nt: TGCGCCAGCACCCAACCAGGGGGCGCTTCCTACGAGCAGTACTTC
CDR3aa: CASTQPGGASYEQYF

abundance: many
v_gene: TRBV7-9
len: 16
j_gene: TRBJ2-5
d_gene: TRBD2
CDR3nt: TGTGCCAGCAGCGACAGACTAGCGGGCTACCAAGAGACCCAGTACTTC
CDR3aa: CASSDRLAGYQETQYF

abundance: few
v_gene: TRBV11-2
len: 13
j_gene: TRBJ2-1
d_gene: TRBD2
CDR3nt: TGTGCCAGCAGCGGACTAGCGGGGGGGACGCAGTTCTTC
CDR3aa: CASSGLAGGTQFF

abundance: few
v_gene: TRBV10-3
len: 13
j_gene: TRBJ2-7
d_gene: -
CDR3nt: TGTGCCATCAGTGGGGGAGGGGGGTACGAGCAGTACTTC
CDR3aa: CAISGGGGYEQYF

abundance: -
v_gene: TRBV5-4
len: 18
j_gene: TRBJ2-1
d_gene: TRBD2
CDR3nt: TGTGCCAGCAGCTTGTTGGTATCAGCGGGAGCAGGCTACAATGAGCAGTTCTTC
CDR3aa: CASSLLVSAGAGYNEQFF

abundance: many
v_gene: TRBV11-2
len: 14
j_gene: TRBJ2-7
d_gene: TRBD2
CDR3nt: TGTGCCAGCAGTCCTGGGGGGGAATGGTACGAGCAGTACTTC
CDR3aa: CASSPGGEWYEQYF

abundance: many
v_gene: TRBV12-3/TRBV12-4
len: 17
j_gene: TRBJ1-2
d_gene: TRBD1
CDR3nt: TGTGCCAGCAGTTTAGGAGGGGGCGGGAGAGCTAACTATGGCTACACCTTC
CDR3aa: CASSLGGGGRANYGYTF

abundance: many
v_gene: TRBV12-3/TRBV12-4
len: 15
j_gene: TRBJ2-1
d_gene: TRBD2
CDR3nt: TGTGCCAGCAGTTCCATAGCGGGAGGCTACAATGAGCAGTTCTTC
CDR3aa: CASSSIAGGYNEQFF

abundance: many
v_gene: TRBV27
len: 16
j_gene: TRBJ2-1
d_gene: TRBD1
CDR3nt: TGTGCCAGCTTCAAATCAGGGGGGACAGGGGGCTATGAGCAGTTCTTC
CDR3aa: CASFKSGGTGGYEQFF

abundance: many
v_gene: TRBV6-2/TRBV6-3
len: 13
j_gene: TRBJ2-7
d_gene: -
CDR3nt: TGTGCCAGCAGTTTCGGGTCTGCCTACGAGCAGTACTTC
CDR3aa: CASSFGSAYEQYF

abundance: -
v_gene: TRBV28
len: 14
j_gene: TRBJ2-3
d_gene: -
CDR3nt: TGTGCCAGCAGTCCCCCGCCGTTCACAGATACGCAGTATTTT
CDR3aa: CASSPPPFTDTQYF

abundance: many
v_gene: TRBV4-1
len: 19
j_gene: TRBJ2-3
d_gene: TRBD2
CDR3nt: TGCGCCAGCAGCCAGACCCCGGGACTAGCGGGAGTCTCCGCAGATACGCAGTATTTT
CDR3aa: CASSQTPGLAGVSADTQYF

abundance: once
v_gene: TRBV28
len: 12
j_gene: TRBJ2-7
d_gene: -
CDR3nt: TGTACCAGCCAGACGGTCTCCTACGAGCAGTACTTC
CDR3aa: CTSQTVSYEQYF